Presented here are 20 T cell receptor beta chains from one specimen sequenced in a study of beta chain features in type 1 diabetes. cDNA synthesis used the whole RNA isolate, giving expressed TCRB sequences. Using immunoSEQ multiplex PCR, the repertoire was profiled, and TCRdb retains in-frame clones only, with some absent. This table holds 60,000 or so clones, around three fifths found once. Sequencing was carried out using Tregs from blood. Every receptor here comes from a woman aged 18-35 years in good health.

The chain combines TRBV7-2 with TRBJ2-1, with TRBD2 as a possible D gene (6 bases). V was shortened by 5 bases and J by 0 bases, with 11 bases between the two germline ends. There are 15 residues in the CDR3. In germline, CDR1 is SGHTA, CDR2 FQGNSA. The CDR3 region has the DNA TGTGCCAGCAGCAAGACTAGGCGCTCCTACAATGAGCAGTTCTTC. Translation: CASSKTRRSYNEQFF.

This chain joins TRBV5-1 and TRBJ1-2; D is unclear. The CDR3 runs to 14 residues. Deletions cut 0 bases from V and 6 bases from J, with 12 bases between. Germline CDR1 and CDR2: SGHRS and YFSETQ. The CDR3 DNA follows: TGCGCCAGCAGCTTGGCCGCGATGGGCCATGGCTACACCTTC. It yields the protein CASSLAAMGHGYTF.

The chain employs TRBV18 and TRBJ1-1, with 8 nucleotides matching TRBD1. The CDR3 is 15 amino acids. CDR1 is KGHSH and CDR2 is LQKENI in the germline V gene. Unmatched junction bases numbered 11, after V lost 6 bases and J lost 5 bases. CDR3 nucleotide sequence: TGTGCCAGCTCGCTACTAGATCAGGGGGCGACTGAAGCTTTCTTT. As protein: CASSLLDQGATEAFF. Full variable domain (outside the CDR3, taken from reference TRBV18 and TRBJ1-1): NAGVMQNPRHLVRRRGQEARLRCSPMKGHSHVYWYRQLPEEGLKFMVYLQKENIIDESGMPKERFSAEFPKEGPSILRIQQVVRGDSAAYFCASSLLDQGATEAFFGQGTRLTVV.

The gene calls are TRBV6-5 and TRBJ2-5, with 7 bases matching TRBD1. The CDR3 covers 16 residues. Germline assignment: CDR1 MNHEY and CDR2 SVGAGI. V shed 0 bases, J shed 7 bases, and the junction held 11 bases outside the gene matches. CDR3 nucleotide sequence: TGTGCCAGCAGTTACTCGATGTCGACCAGGGGGTCGACCCAGTACTTC. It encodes CASSYSMSTRGSTQYF.

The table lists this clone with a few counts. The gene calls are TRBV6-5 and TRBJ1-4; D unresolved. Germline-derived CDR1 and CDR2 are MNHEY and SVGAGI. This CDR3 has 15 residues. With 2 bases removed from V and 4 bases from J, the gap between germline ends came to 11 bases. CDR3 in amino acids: CASSYGRRSNEKLFF. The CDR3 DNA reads TGTGCCAGCAGTTACGGCCGGAGAAGTAATGAAAAACTGTTTTTT.

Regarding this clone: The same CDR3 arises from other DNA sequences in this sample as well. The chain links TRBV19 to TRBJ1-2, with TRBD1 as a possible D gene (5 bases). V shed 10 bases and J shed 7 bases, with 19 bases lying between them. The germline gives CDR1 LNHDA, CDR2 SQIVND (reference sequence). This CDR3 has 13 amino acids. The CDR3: CATTAFGAFGYTF. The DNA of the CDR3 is TGTGCCACTACCGCTTTTGGGGCTTTTGGCTACACCTTC. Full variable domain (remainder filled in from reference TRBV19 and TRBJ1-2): DGGITQSPKYLFRKEGQNVTLSCEQNLNHDAMYWYRQDPGQGLRLIYYSQIVNDFQKGDIAEGYSVSREKKESFPLTVTSAQKNPTAFYLCATTAFGAFGYTFGSGTRLTVV.

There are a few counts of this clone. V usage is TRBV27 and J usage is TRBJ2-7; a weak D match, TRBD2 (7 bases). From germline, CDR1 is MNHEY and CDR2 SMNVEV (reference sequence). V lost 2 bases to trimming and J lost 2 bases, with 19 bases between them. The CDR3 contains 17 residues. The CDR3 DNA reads TGTGCCAGCAGTTTAAGACGAGGGGGGGGCCTCACCTACGAGCAGTACTTC. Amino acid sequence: CASSLRRGGGLTYEQYF.

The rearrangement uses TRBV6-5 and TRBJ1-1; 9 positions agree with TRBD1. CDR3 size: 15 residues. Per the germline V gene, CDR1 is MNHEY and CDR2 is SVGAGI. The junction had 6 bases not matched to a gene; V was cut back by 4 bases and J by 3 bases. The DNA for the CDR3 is TGTGCCAGCAGTTCCACAGGGGGCGCGGACACTGAAGCTTTCTTT. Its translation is CASSSTGGADTEAFF.

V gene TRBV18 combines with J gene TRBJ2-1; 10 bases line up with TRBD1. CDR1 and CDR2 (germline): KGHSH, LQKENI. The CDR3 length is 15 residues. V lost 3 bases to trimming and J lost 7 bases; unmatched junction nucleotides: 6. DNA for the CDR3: TGTGCCAGCTCACCGGGCGGACAGGGGGGAAATGAGCAGTTCTTC. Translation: CASSPGGQGGNEQFF.

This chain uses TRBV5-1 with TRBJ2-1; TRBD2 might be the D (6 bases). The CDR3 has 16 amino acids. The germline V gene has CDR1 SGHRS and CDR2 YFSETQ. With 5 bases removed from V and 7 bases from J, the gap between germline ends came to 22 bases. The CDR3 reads CASRGGDGQTTNEQFF. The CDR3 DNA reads TGCGCCAGCAGGGGGGGAGACGGGCAGACTACAAATGAGCAGTTCTTC.

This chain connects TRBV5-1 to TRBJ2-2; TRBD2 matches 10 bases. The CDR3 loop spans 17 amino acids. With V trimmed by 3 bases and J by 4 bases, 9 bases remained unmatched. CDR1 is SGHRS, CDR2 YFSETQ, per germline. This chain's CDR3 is CASSSSIAGGSTGELFF. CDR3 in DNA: TGCGCCAGCAGCTCTTCTATAGCGGGAGGATCCACCGGGGAGCTGTTTTTT.

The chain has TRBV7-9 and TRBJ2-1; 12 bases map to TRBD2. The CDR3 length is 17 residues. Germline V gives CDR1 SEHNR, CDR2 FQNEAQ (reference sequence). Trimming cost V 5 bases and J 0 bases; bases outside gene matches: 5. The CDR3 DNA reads TGTGCCAGCAGCGGGACTAGCGGGTCCAGCTCCTACAATGAGCAGTTCTTC. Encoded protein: CASSGTSGSSSYNEQFF.

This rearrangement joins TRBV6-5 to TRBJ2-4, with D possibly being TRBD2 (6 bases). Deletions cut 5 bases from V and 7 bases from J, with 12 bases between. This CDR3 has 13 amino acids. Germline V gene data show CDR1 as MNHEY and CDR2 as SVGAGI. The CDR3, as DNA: TGTGCCAGCAGTCTAGGAGGGCCTAACATTCAGTACTTC. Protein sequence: CASSLGGPNIQYF.

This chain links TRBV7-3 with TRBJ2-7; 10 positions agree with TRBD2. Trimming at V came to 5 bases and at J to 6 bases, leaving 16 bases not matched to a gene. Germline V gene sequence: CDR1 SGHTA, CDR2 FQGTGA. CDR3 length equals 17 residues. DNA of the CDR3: TGTGCCAGCAGCCCCCAAGGATCTACTAGCGGGGTTCGCGAGCAGTACTTC. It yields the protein CASSPQGSTSGVREQYF.

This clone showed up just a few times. CDR3 protein: CAISGDRVNEQYF. In nucleotides, the CDR3 is TGTGCCATCAGTGGGGACAGGGTCAACGAGCAGTACTTC. This sequence joins TRBV10-3 and TRBJ2-7; 9 positions agree with TRBD1. J was trimmed by 5 bases and V by 4 bases; bases with no gene match: 3. The CDR3 contains 13 residues. The germline CDR1 and CDR2 sequences are ENHRY and SYGVKD.

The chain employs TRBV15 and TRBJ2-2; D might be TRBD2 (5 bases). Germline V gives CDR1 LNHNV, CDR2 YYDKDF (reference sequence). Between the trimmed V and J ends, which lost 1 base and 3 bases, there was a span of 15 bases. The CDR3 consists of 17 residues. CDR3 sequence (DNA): TGTGCCACCAGCAGAGCCCTGGGGAGCGCGCACACCGGGGAGCTGTTTTTT. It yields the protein CATSRALGSAHTGELFF.

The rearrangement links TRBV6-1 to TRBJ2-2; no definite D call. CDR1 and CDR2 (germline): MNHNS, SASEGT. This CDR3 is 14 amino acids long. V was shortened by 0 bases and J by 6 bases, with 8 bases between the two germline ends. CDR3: CASSEARTAGELFF. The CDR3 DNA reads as TGTGCCAGCAGTGAAGCGAGAACAGCCGGGGAGCTGTTTTTT.

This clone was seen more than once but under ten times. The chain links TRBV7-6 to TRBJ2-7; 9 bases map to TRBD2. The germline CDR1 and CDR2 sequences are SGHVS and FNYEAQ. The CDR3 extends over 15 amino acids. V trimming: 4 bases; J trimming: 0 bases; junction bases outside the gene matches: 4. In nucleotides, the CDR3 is TGTGCCAGCAGCTCGCAGCGGGGGGCCTCCTACGAGCAGTACTTC. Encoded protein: CASSSQRGASYEQYF.

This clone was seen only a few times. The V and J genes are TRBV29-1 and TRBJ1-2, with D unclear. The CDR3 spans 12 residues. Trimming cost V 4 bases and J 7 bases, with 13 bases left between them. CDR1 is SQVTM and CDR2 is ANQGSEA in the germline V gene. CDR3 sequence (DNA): TGCAGCGTTGTATGGGGAGATAGTGGCTACACCTTC. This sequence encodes CSVVWGDSGYTF.

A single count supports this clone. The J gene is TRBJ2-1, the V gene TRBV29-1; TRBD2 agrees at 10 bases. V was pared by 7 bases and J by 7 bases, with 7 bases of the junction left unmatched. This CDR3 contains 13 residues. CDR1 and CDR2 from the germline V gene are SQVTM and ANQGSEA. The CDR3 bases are TGCAGCGGGCTAGCGGGAGTTGAAAATGAGCAGTTCTTC. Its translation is CSGLAGVENEQFF.